A selection of T cell receptor beta chains follows, all from one sample in a study of neoadjuvant anti-PD-1 for oral cavity cancer. Sequencing was performed with immunoSEQ multiplex PCR; in TCRdb, only in-frame clones are kept and a portion is missing. The sample lists 20,000 to 25,000 clones; 40% to 55% were seen once. Sequenced here: tumor tissue, sampled after nivolumab (anti-PD-1) treatment. The receptors stem from a person aged 40 to 85 with oral cavity squamous cell carcinoma. The CDR3 runs from the conserved cysteine through the conserved F or W. A D gene is named only where the DNA matches it firmly. For some rows the clone size is stated as once, few or many, or as a class when expanded; others skip it.

size: -
D: -
J: TRBJ2-4
V: TRBV9
CDR3: CASSVGAGMKNIQYF
DNA: TGTGCCAGCAGCGTAGGGGCAGGGATGAAAAACATTCAGTACTTC

size: -
D: TRBD1
J: TRBJ2-3
V: TRBV7-9
CDR3: CASSLVGTGIENTQYF
DNA: TGTGCCAGCAGCTTAGTAGGGACAGGGATAGAGAATACGCAGTATTTT

size: -
D: -
J: TRBJ2-7
V: TRBV7-3
CDR3: CASSPTGFDEQYF
DNA: TGTGCCAGCAGCCCGACAGGATTCGACGAGCAGTACTTC

size: -
D: -
J: TRBJ2-4
V: TRBV9
CDR3: CASSADVVANIQYF
DNA: TGTGCCAGCAGCGCGGATGTCGTGGCAAACATTCAGTACTTC

size: -
D: TRBD2
J: TRBJ2-3
V: TRBV6-5
CDR3: CASSSRGGRTDTQYF
DNA: TGTGCCAGCAGCTCGCGGGGGGGCCGCACAGATACGCAGTATTTT

size: -
D: -
J: TRBJ2-2
V: TRBV19
CDR3: CASKFLGAGELFF
DNA: TGTGCCAGTAAATTCCTCGGGGCTGGGGAGCTGTTTTTT

size: few
D: TRBD1
J: TRBJ2-7
V: TRBV6-5
CDR3: CASRPTGTYEQYF
DNA: TGTGCCAGCAGGCCGACAGGGACCTACGAGCAGTACTTC

size: few
D: -
J: TRBJ2-5
V: TRBV11-2
CDR3: CASSRSQGGSETQYF
DNA: TGTGCCAGCAGCCGCTCTCAAGGTGGGTCGGAGACCCAGTACTTC

size: -
D: -
J: TRBJ2-3
V: TRBV7-8
CDR3: CASSLGWADTQYF
DNA: TGTGCCAGCAGCTTAGGATGGGCAGATACGCAGTATTTT

size: -
D: -
J: TRBJ1-1
V: TRBV10-1
CDR3: CASSADMNTEAFF
DNA: TGCGCCAGCAGTGCAGACATGAACACTGAAGCTTTCTTT

size: -
D: -
J: TRBJ1-3
V: TRBV11-2
CDR3: CASSLGAQGPGNTIYF
DNA: TGTGCCAGCAGCTTAGGAGCACAGGGTCCTGGAAACACCATATATTTT

size: -
D: -
J: TRBJ2-5
V: TRBV6-1
CDR3: CASSDAETQYF
DNA: TGTGCCAGCAGTGATGCAGAGACCCAGTACTTC

size: -
D: -
J: TRBJ2-7
V: TRBV5-1
CDR3: CASSLGSHEQYF
DNA: TGCGCCAGCAGCTTGGGCTCTCACGAGCAGTACTTC

size: -
D: -
J: TRBJ1-1
V: TRBV5-1
CDR3: CASSWGAQDTEAFF
DNA: TGCGCCAGCAGCTGGGGCGCCCAGGACACTGAAGCTTTCTTT

size: few
D: -
J: TRBJ2-6
V: TRBV4-2
CDR3: CASSLTGSSGANVLTF
DNA: TGTGCCAGCAGCCTAACGGGGAGCTCTGGGGCCAACGTCCTGACTTTC

size: -
D: -
J: TRBJ2-1
V: TRBV29-1
CDR3: CSAHGRDYNEQFF
DNA: TGCAGCGCCCATGGCCGGGACTACAATGAGCAGTTCTTC

size: many
D: TRBD1
J: TRBJ1-6
V: TRBV7-2
CDR3: CASSLVGGAGNSPLHF
DNA: TGTGCCAGCAGCTTAGTAGGGGGCGCCGGGAATTCACCCCTCCACTTT